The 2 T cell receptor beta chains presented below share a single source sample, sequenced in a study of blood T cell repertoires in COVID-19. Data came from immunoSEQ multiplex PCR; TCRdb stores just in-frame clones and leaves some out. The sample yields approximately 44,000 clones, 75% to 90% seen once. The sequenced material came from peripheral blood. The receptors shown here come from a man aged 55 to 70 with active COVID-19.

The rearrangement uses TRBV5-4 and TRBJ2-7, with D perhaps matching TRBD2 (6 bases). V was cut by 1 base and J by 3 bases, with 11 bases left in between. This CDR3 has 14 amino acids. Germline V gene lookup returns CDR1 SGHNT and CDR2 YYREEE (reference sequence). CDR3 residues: CASSLRGLNYEQYF. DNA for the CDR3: TGTGCCAGCAGCTTGCGGGGACTGAACTACGAGCAGTACTTC.

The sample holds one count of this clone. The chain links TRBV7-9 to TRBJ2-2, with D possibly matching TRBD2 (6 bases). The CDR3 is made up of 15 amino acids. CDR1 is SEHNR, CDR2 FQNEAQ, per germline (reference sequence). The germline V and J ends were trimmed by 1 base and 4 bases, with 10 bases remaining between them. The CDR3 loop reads CASSLGGESTGELFF. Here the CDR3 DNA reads TGTGCCAGCAGCTTAGGGGGGGAAAGCACCGGGGAGCTGTTTTTT.